The following is a T cell receptor (beta chain) sequence with its context. The antigen is undetermined. This entry is derived from a study of cytomegalovirus exposure and HLA in healthy donors. PCR used 60 Vbeta primers and 13 Jbeta primers. Assay: immunoSEQ multiplex PCR; the TCRdb copy retains only in-frame clones and omits some. The sample comprises about 180,000 clones, about 77% of which are singletons, and about 1.3% rests with the top ten. Germline lookup yields CDR1 SGHVS and CDR2 FNYEAQ. V lost 2 bases, J lost 6 bases, and 6 bases stayed unmatched. The CDR3 runs to 14 residues. Study results and limitations: Equally common other TCR beta chains were less clonally expanded than HLA-associated ones, a later analysis found.

The rearrangement uses TRBV7-6 and TRBJ1-2, with TRBD1 identical over 7 bases. The sequencing sample was made of PBMCs. The TCR originated in a man aged 30-40 years in good health and CMV-seronegative. The chain's CDR3 is CASSLSDRDHGYTF. The CDR3 region has the DNA TGTGCCAGCAGCTTATCCGACAGGGACCATGGCTACACCTTC.